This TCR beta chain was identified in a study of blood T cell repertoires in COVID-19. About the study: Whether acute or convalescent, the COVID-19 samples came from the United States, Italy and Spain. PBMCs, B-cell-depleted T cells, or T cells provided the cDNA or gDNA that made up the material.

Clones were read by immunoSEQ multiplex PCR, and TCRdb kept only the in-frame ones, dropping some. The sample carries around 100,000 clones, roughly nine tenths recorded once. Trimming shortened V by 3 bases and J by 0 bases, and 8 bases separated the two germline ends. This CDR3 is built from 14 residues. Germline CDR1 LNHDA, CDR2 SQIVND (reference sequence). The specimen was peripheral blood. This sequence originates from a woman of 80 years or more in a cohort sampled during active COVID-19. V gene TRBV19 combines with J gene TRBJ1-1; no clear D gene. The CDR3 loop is CASSIGRVNTEAFF. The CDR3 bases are TGTGCCAGTAGTATTGGGCGGGTGAACACTGAAGCTTTCTTT. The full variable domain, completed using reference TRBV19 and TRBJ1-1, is DGGITQSPKYLFRKEGQNVTLSCEQNLNHDAMYWYRQDPGQGLRLIYYSQIVNDFQKGDIAEGYSVSREKKESFPLTVTSAQKNPTAFYLCASSIGRVNTEAFFGQGTRLTVV.